Below, 31 T cell receptor beta chains from the same sample are listed, as sequenced in a study of T-cell reconstitution after alpha-beta-depleted transplantation in children. Unique molecular identifiers were used to barcode this TCRbeta library. TCRdb processed the PCR reads anew with MiXCR; each CDR3 protein has one entry. There are over 400,000 distinct CDR3 sequences in the sample; about 45% occur only once, and under 30% lies in the top ten. This sample comprised PBMCs, obtained before TCRalphabeta/CD19-depleted stem cell transplant. The source of these receptors is a girl aged 2 to 10 with aplastic anemia, due to receive a stem cell transplant.

There are many counts of this clonotype. The V and J genes are TRBV7-9 and TRBJ2-3; D might be TRBD1 (7 bases). V shed 5 bases and J shed 2 bases, with 20 bases lying between them. The CDR3 is made up of 17 amino acids. Germline V lookup: CDR1 SEHNR, CDR2 FQNEAQ (reference sequence). The CDR3 bases are TGTGCCAGCAGCCCCAGGGGGGAGCCCACTTTCACAGATACGCAGTATTTT. This gives the protein CASSPRGEPTFTDTQYF.

The chain carries TRBV29-1 and TRBJ2-2; D not resolved. CDR3 length: 11 residues. Trimming took off 6 bases at V and 6 bases at J, with 8 bases between the two ends. Looked up from germline, CDR1 is SQVTM and CDR2 is ANQGSEA. CDR3 loop: CSVGGSGELFF. The DNA for the CDR3 is TGCAGCGTAGGCGGTTCCGGGGAGCTGTTTTTT.

The CDR3 DNA reads TGTGCCAGCAGTATTCCGGGACGCCCTAGCGGGAGGGGCGAGCAGTTCTTC. It yields the protein CASSIPGRPSGRGEQFF. V gene TRBV28 combines with J gene TRBJ2-1; 12 nucleotides line up with TRBD2. Germline CDR1 and CDR2: MDHEN and SYDVKM. There are 17 residues in the CDR3. Trimming took 5 bases from V and 10 from J; bases not matched to a gene: 15. The full variable domain, in which reference TRBV28 and TRBJ2-1 provide the parts outside the CDR3, is DVKVTQSSRYLVKRTGEKVFLECVQDMDHENMFWYRQDPGLGLRLIYFSYDVKMKEKGDIPEGYSVSREKKERFSLILESASTNQTSMYLCASSIPGRPSGRGEQFFGPGTRLTVL.

This clonotype showed up just a few times. The chain combines TRBV21-1 with TRBJ1-2. TRBV21-1 is classified as a pseudogene. The CDR3 extends over 10 amino acids. Here the CDR3 reads CASSKQGYTF. The CDR3 DNA reads TGTGCCAGCAGCAAACAGGGCTACACCTTC.

The chain uses TRBV6-5 and TRBJ2-3; 8 positions match TRBD2. The germline V gene has CDR1 MNHEY and CDR2 SVGAGI. The CDR3 spans 15 residues. The ends lost 4 bases at V and 6 bases at J; junction bases unmatched: 9. The CDR3 here is CASSSYGLAMDTQYF. The DNA of the CDR3 is TGTGCCAGCAGTTCCTACGGACTAGCAATGGATACGCAGTATTTT.

This sequence joins TRBV29-1 and TRBJ2-1; 8 nucleotides align to TRBD2. The germline CDR1 and CDR2 sequences are SQVTM and ANQGSEA. CDR3 length: 14 amino acids. V gave up 8 bases and J gave up 5 bases; unmatched junction bases: 11. The DNA for the CDR3 is TGCAGCTCTCGTAGCGGGACCCAAAACAATGAGCAGTTCTTC. Its translation is CSSRSGTQNNEQFF.

The chain recombines TRBV7-6 with TRBJ2-1; TRBD2 might be the D (5 bases). The CDR3 totals 13 residues. V lost 0 bases and J lost 16, with 16 bases in between. The germline CDR1 and CDR2 sequences are SGHVS and FNYEAQ. Written as DNA, the CDR3 is TGTGCCAGCAGCTTAGCGGTCCGGGATCCGCCTTTCTTC. It yields the protein CASSLAVRDPPFF.

The CDR3 sequence is CSVGADNEQFF. In DNA, the CDR3 is TGCAGCGTTGGCGCCGACAATGAGCAGTTCTTC. The V gene is TRBV29-1, the J gene TRBJ2-1; D not certain. This CDR3 region has 11 residues. Trimming pared 4 bases from V and 5 bases from J, leaving 6 bases between. Germline CDR1 reads SQVTM; CDR2 reads ANQGSEA.

This clonotype was recorded only once. This chain connects TRBV27 to TRBJ2-1; 7 nucleotides match TRBD1. The V segment lost 10 bases and the J segment 3 bases; nucleotides outside the gene matches: 15. CDR1 MNHEY and CDR2 SMNVEV come from the germline V gene (reference sequence). The CDR3 has 16 residues. The CDR3 DNA follows: TGTGCCAACTACAAGGGGACAGTTAAGGACTACAATGAGCAGTTCTTC. Translating it yields CANYKGTVKDYNEQFF.

This clonotype was counted at least ten times. The chain combines TRBV9 with TRBJ1-3; 9 bases map to TRBD1. This CDR3 spans 15 amino acids. CDR1 and CDR2 (germline): SGDLS, YYNGEE. V lost 4 bases to trimming and J lost 2 bases; unmatched junction nucleotides: 4. DNA of the CDR3: TGTGCCAGCAGCCAACAGGGGGCTACTGGAAACACCATATATTTT. This gives the protein CASSQQGATGNTIYF.

The chain is built from TRBV4-2 and TRBJ2-7, with 8 bases aligning to TRBD2. V gave up 1 base and J gave up 4 bases; unmatched junction bases: 9. The CDR3 totals 16 residues. CDR1 LGHNA and CDR2 YNFKEQ come from the germline V gene. The CDR3 protein is CASSQGSGGVGYEQYF. CDR3 DNA sequence: TGTGCCAGCAGCCAAGGGTCCGGGGGGGTAGGGTACGAGCAGTACTTC.

CDR3 coding DNA: TGCAGTGCTAGTTTAGTTTACACGAACACCGGGGAGCTGTTTTTT. Translating gives CSASLVYTNTGELFF. This chain links TRBV20-1 with TRBJ2-2; D unresolved. From germline, CDR1 is DFQATT and CDR2 SNEGSKA (reference sequence). V was cut by 3 bases and J by 0 bases, with 11 bases left in between. The CDR3 is 15 amino acids.

This chain links TRBV7-2 with TRBJ2-7; 12 bases are shared with TRBD2. This CDR3 is built from 14 residues. CDR1 and CDR2 from the germline V gene are SGHTA and FQGNSA. V dropped 4 bases and J dropped 5; count of bases not matched to a gene: 3. The CDR3 spells CASSSSGGANEQYF. The CDR3 DNA is TGTGCCAGCAGCTCTAGCGGGGGGGCGAACGAGCAGTACTTC.

The V and J genes are TRBV20-1 and TRBJ1-5; 8 nucleotides align to TRBD1. This CDR3 contains 14 residues. Germline assignment: CDR1 DFQATT and CDR2 SNEGSKA (reference sequence). The ends lost 5 bases at V and 6 bases at J; junction bases unmatched: 9. The CDR3 coding sequence is TGCAGTGCTCGACCCGGGACAGGTGCTCAGCCCCAGCATTTT. Translating gives CSARPGTGAQPQHF.

V and J are TRBV7-2 and TRBJ1-5, with 7 positions matching TRBD1. CDR3 length: 16 amino acids. The germline gives CDR1 SGHTA, CDR2 FQGNSA. V shed 3 bases and J 2 bases; nucleotides not matched to a gene: 7. The CDR3 region has the DNA TGTGCCAGCAGCTTCCCAGGGGGGGTCGGCAATCAGCCCCAGCATTTT. Translating gives CASSFPGGVGNQPQHF.

The rearrangement uses TRBV25-1 and TRBJ1-1; D might be TRBD1 (5 bases). CDR1 and CDR2 (germline): MGHDK, SYGVNS. V gave up 2 bases and J gave up 6 bases, with 10 bases separating them. The CDR3 consists of 13 residues. The CDR3: CASSEHRGAEAFF. The CDR3 DNA reads as TGTGCCAGCAGTGAACACCGGGGGGCTGAAGCTTTCTTT.

At least ten counts were recorded for this clonotype. This chain links TRBV6-1 with TRBJ1-5; 7 nucleotides agree with TRBD1. The CDR3 has 17 residues. Unmatched junction bases numbered 11, after V lost 6 bases and J lost 0 bases. Germline CDR1 reads MNHNS; CDR2 reads SASEGT. The CDR3 coding sequence is TGTGCCAGCAGACTAACCGGGACAGTGAATAGCAATCAGCCCCAGCATTTT. Translated: CASRLTGTVNSNQPQHF.

The chain couples TRBV9 to TRBJ1-1; TRBD1 might be the D (5 bases). CDR1 SGDLS and CDR2 YYNGEE come from the germline V gene. The V gene lost 0 bases and the J gene lost 1 base, with 7 bases spanning the gap. The CDR3 loop spans 14 amino acids. The CDR3 bases are TGTGCCAGCAGCGTAGCTGGGGGGAACACTGAAGCTTTCTTT. Translation: CASSVAGGNTEAFF.

The chain links TRBV10-3 to TRBJ2-7, with 9 bases identical to TRBD1. This CDR3 region has 14 residues. J gave up 2 bases and V 6 bases, and 5 bases lay outside the gene matches. The germline V gene encodes CDR1 ENHRY and CDR2 SYGVKD. CDR3 sequence reads: CAISGTGSPYEQYF. Here the CDR3 DNA reads TGTGCCATCAGCGGGACAGGGTCCCCCTACGAGCAGTACTTC.

The chain has TRBV7-9 and TRBJ2-7, with D possibly being TRBD2 (5 bases). Germline V CDR1 and CDR2: SEHNR, FQNEAQ (reference sequence). The CDR3 consists of 12 residues. Trimming left V 4 bases short and J 5 bases short, with 9 bases between. The CDR3 sequence is CASSSGLNEQYF. For the CDR3, the DNA is TGTGCCAGCAGCTCCGGACTCAACGAGCAGTACTTC.

V and J are TRBV7-4 and TRBJ2-7; D ambiguous. The CDR3 is made up of 12 amino acids. V lost 0 bases to trimming and J lost 6 bases, with 6 bases between them. Germline assignment: CDR1 SGHVT and CDR2 SQSDAQ. CDR3 nucleotide sequence: TGTGCCAGCAGCTTAGCTCCCTGCGAGCAGTACTTC. Amino acids: CASSLAPCEQYF. Drawing the rest from reference TRBV7-4 and TRBJ2-7, the complete variable domain is GAGVSQSPRYKVAKRGRDVALRCDSISGHVTLYWYRQTLGQGSEVLTYSQSDAQRDKSGRPSGRFSAERPERSVSTLKIQRTEQGDSAVYLCASSLAPCEQYFGPGTRLTVT.

The V call is TRBV6-5, the J call TRBJ2-7; the match to TRBD1 covers 7 bases. From germline, CDR1 is MNHEY and CDR2 SVGAGI. V trimming: 2 bases; J trimming: 3 bases; junction bases outside the gene matches: 7. The CDR3 is 15 residues long. The DNA of the CDR3 is TGTGCCAGCAGTTACCGAAGGGCAGGGGGCTACGAGCAGTACTTC. Its protein is CASSYRRAGGYEQYF.

This clonotype was found a few times. The chain carries TRBV14 and TRBJ2-1; D is possibly TRBD2 (6 bases). This CDR3 region has 16 residues. Germline-derived CDR1 and CDR2 are SGHDN and FVKESK. V lost 3 bases to trimming and J lost 8 bases, with 20 bases between them. The CDR3 protein is CASSQRPGLTNHEQFF. The CDR3 DNA reads TGTGCCAGCAGCCAGAGACCGGGACTCACTAATCATGAGCAGTTCTTC.

This clonotype was counted only a few times. The chain carries TRBV6-5 and TRBJ1-5; D may be TRBD1 (6 bases). The V and J ends lost 4 bases and 0 bases respectively, with 7 bases between them. CDR1 is MNHEY and CDR2 is SVGAGI in the germline V gene. CDR3 length equals 14 residues. The CDR3 sequence: CASSWDISNQPQHF. The CDR3 DNA follows: TGTGCCAGCAGTTGGGACATTAGCAATCAGCCCCAGCATTTT.

The CDR3 coding sequence is TGCAGCGTTGTTCTCGGGGCCTACAGGGGGCCTTACTCCACCATATATTTT. It yields the protein CSVVLGAYRGPYSTIYF. The rearrangement links TRBV29-1 to TRBJ1-3; 9 positions agree with TRBD1. Germline V lookup: CDR1 SQVTM, CDR2 ANQGSEA. The CDR3 runs 17 residues. V gave up 4 bases and J gave up 9 bases; unmatched junction bases: 19.

The sample holds many counts of this clonotype. The chain uses TRBV5-1 and TRBJ2-1; weak D call: TRBD2 (5 bases). The CDR3 runs to 17 residues. Germline CDR1 SGHRS, CDR2 YFSETQ. Trimming removed 6 bases at V and 4 bases at J, with 23 bases between. This CDR3 reads CASTPTDSVSRYNEQFF. In DNA, the CDR3 is TGCGCCAGCACTCCCACCGATAGCGTAAGCAGATACAATGAGCAGTTCTTC. Together with reference TRBV5-1 and TRBJ2-1, the CDR3 gives the full variable domain: KAGVTQTPRYLIKTRGQQVTLSCSPISGHRSVSWYQQTPGQGLQFLFEYFSETQRNKGNFPGRFSGRQFSNSRSEMNVSTLELGDSALYLCASTPTDSVSRYNEQFFGPGTRLTVL.

This clonotype has only one observation. The chain has TRBV3-1 and TRBJ2-2; 8 bases are shared with TRBD2. J lost 1 base, V lost 3 bases, and 4 bases had no gene match. Germline assignment: CDR1 LGHDT and CDR2 YNNKEL (reference sequence). The CDR3 runs to 16 residues. CDR3 protein: CASSHSAGGNTGELFF. CDR3 DNA sequence: TGTGCCAGCAGCCATTCGGCGGGGGGGAACACCGGGGAGCTGTTTTTT.

The J gene is TRBJ2-7, the V gene TRBV10-3; a possible D gene is TRBD2 (5 bases). The CDR3 has 15 residues. Trimming cost V 6 bases and J 0 bases, with 15 bases left between them. Germline loops: CDR1 ENHRY, CDR2 SYGVKD. CDR3 residues: CAISAGQRFSYEQYF. CDR3 sequence (DNA): TGTGCCATCAGCGCAGGCCAGCGGTTCTCCTACGAGCAGTACTTC.

This chain links TRBV11-1 with TRBJ2-7; 8 bases fit TRBD1. The CDR3 length is 15 residues. CDR1 and CDR2 (germline): SGHAT, FQDESV (reference sequence). V shed 5 bases and J 1 base; nucleotides not matched to a gene: 7. The chain's CDR3 is CASSPWGQVSYEQYF. CDR3 DNA sequence: TGTGCCAGCAGCCCGTGGGGACAGGTGTCCTACGAGCAGTACTTC.

V is TRBV27 and J is TRBJ2-5; weak D call: TRBD2 (6 bases). Trimming removed 4 bases at V and 4 bases at J, with 19 bases between. Per germline, CDR1 MNHEY and CDR2 SMNVEV (reference sequence). The CDR3 loop spans 16 amino acids. CDR3 amino acids: CASSYRRGSRGETQYF. The DNA for the CDR3 is TGTGCCAGCAGTTACCGGAGGGGTTCTCGAGGAGAGACCCAGTACTTC.

A single count supports this clonotype. One junction end does not reproduce the germline sequence, and a read error may be involved. This chain joins TRBV5-5 and TRBJ2-2; D may be TRBD1 or TRBD2 (5 bases each). Germline V CDR1 and CDR2: SGHKS, YYEKEE (reference sequence). The CDR3 has 14 amino acids. CDR3 in amino acids: CASSSGLNSGELFF. The DNA for the CDR3 is TGTGCCAGCAGTTCGGGGCTGAACTCCGGGGAGCTGTTTTTT. The whole variable domain, filled in from reference TRBV5-5 and TRBJ2-2, reads DAGVTQSPTHLIKTRGQQVTLRCSPISGHKSVSWYQQVLGQGPQFIFQYYEKEERGRGNFPDRFSARQFPNYSSELNVNALLLGDSALYLCASSSGLNSGELFFGEGSRLTVL.